This T cell receptor (beta chain) was identified during a study of blood T cell repertoires in COVID-19. Across the whole study: PBMCs, B-cell-depleted T cells, or T cells provided the cDNA or gDNA that made up the material.

In its sample, this clone was seen once. The germline CDR1 and CDR2 sequences are LNHDA and SQIVND (reference sequence). This CDR3 contains 20 residues. V lost 0 bases, J lost 7 bases, and 19 bases stayed unmatched. How the authors handled the data: Reference gene primer amplification in the assay estimated nucleated cell counts. This table comes from immunoSEQ multiplex PCR, and its TCRdb copy is limited to in-frame clones, with some not included. V and J calls and clone size come straight from that table; D and trimming were deduced from the DNA. The sample consists of around 69,000 clones, 70% to 85% of them appearing once.

This clonotype was sampled from a woman in her sixties with acute or convalescent COVID-19. The sequenced material came from peripheral blood. This chain links TRBV19 with TRBJ2-1, with TRBD2 matching 9 bases. The CDR3 region has the DNA TGTGCCAGTAGTATAGATAAGGCGGGAGGGCCGTTGGTGGGCATGAATGAGCAGTTCTTC. The encoded protein is CASSIDKAGGPLVGMNEQFF.